This T cell receptor (beta chain) is drawn from a study of blood T cell repertoires in COVID-19. Original processing notes: From reference gene primer amplification, estimates of nucleated cell counts were derived. TCRdb's copy holds only in-frame clones and misses some; the assay was immunoSEQ multiplex PCR. That table supplies the V and J calls and clone size; D and trimming were determined from the DNA. The sample includes about 190,000 clones, about 85% of them seen just once. J lost 3 bases, V lost 4 bases, and 2 bases had no gene match. There are 13 residues in the CDR3. The rearrangement uses TRBV12-3 or TRBV12-4 and TRBJ1-1; TRBD1 matches at 7 bases. The sequencing input was peripheral blood. This clonotype was obtained from a man aged 80 or over with COVID-19, enrolled during active disease. The CDR3 region is CASSSGGYTEAFF. CDR3 in DNA: TGTGCCAGCAGTTCAGGGGGGTACACTGAAGCTTTCTTT.